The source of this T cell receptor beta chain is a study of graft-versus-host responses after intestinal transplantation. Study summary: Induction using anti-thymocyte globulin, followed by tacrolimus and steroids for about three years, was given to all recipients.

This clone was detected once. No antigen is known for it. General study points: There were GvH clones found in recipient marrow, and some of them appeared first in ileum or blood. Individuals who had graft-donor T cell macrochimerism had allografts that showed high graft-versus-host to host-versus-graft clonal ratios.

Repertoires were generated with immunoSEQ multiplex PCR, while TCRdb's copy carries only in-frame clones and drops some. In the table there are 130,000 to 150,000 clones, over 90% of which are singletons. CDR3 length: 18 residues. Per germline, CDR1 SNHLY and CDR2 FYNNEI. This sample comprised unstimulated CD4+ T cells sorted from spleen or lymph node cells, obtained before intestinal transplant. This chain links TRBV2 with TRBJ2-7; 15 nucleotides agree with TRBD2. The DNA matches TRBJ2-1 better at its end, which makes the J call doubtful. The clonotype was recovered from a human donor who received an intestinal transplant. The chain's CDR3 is CASRPGLAGGSSYNEQFF. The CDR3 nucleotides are TGTGCCAGCAGACCGGGACTAGCGGGAGGTAGCTCCTACAATGAGCAGTTCTTC.